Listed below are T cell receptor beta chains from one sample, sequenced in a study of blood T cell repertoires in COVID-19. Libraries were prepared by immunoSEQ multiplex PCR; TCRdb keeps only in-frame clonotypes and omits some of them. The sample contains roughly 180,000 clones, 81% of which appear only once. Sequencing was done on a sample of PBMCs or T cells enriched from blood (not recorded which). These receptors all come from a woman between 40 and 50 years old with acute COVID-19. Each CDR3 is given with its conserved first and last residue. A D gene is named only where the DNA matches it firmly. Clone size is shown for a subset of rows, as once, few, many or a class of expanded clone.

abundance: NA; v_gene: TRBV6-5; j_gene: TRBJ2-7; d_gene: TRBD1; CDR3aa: CASTTQGQGDGEQYF; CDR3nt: TGTGCCAGTACTACTCAGGGACAGGGGGATGGCGAGCAGTACTTC
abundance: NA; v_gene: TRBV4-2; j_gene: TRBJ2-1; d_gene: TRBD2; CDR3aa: CASSQEPAGGTGSEQFF; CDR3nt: TGTGCCAGCAGCCAAGAACCGGCGGGAGGGACGGGAAGTGAGCAGTTCTTC
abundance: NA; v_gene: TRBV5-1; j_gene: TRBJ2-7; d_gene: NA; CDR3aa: CASSLGQAPYEQYF; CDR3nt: TGCGCCAGCAGCTTGGGACAAGCCCCCTACGAGCAGTACTTC
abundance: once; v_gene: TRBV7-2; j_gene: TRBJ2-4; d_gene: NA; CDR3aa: CASSIDQGPLNIQYF; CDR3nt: TGTGCCAGCAGCATCGATCAGGGGCCTTTAAACATTCAGTACTTC
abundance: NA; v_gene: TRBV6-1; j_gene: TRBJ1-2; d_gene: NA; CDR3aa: CASSEVGRARGASGYTF; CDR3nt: TGTGCCAGCAGTGAAGTTGGCAGGGCAAGGGGCGCTAGTGGCTACACCTTC
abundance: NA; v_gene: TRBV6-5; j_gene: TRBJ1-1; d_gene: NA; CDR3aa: CASRPPGSMNTEAFF; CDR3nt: TGTGCCAGCAGGCCTCCGGGGAGCATGAACACTGAAGCTTTCTTT
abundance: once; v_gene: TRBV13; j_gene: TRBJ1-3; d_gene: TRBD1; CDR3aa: CASSLAGQYSGNTIYF; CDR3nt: TGTGCCAGCAGCTTAGCGGGACAGTACTCTGGAAACACCATATATTTT
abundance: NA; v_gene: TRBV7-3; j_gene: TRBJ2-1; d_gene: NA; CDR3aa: CASSLAGSGNEQFF; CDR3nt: TGTGCCAGCAGCTTAGCGGGTTCGGGAAATGAGCAGTTCTTC
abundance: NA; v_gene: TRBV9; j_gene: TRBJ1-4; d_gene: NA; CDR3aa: CASSVSTATNEKLFF; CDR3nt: TGTGCCAGCAGCGTATCAACAGCAACTAATGAAAAACTGTTTTTT
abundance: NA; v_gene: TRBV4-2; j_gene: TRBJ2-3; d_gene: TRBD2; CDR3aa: CASSQGGAGTTDTQYF; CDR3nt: TGTGCCAGCAGCCAGGGTGGAGCGGGGACCACAGATACGCAGTATTTT
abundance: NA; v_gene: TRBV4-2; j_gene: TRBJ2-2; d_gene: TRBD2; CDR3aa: CASSQVVAGGPAGELFF; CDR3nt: TGTGCCAGCAGCCAAGTTGTAGCGGGAGGGCCCGCCGGGGAGCTGTTTTTT
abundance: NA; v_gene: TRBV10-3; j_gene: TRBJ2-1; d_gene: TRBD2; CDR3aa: CAISADFSGRADEQFF; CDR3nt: TGTGCCATCAGCGCCGATTTTAGCGGGAGGGCCGATGAGCAGTTCTTC
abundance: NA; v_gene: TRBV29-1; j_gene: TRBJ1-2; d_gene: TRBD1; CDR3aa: CSVVEGADYGYTF; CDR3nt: TGCAGCGTTGTAGAGGGGGCTGACTATGGCTACACCTTC
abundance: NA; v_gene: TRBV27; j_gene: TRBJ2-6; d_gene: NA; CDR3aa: CASSLEAGIGANVLTF; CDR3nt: TGTGCCAGCAGTTTAGAAGCAGGGATTGGGGCCAACGTCCTGACTTTC
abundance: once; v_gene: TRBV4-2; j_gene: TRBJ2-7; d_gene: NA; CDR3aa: CASSQGSGDYEQYF; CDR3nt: TGTGCCAGCAGCCAGGGTTCCGGGGACTACGAGCAGTACTTC
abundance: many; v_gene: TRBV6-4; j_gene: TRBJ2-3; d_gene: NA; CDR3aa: CASSDSPGRATDTQYF; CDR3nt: TGTGCCAGCAGTGATTCTCCCGGGAGAGCCACAGATACGCAGTATTTT
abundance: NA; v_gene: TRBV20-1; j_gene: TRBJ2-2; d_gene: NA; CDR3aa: CSASGGAHPTGELFF; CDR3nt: TGCAGTGCTAGTGGGGGCGCACATCCTACCGGGGAGCTGTTTTTT
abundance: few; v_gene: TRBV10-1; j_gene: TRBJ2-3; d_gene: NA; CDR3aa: CASSGGLTDTQYF; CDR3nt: TGCGCCAGCAGTGGGGGACTCACAGATACGCAGTATTTT
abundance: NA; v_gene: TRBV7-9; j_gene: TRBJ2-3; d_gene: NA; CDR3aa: CASSSNSWAGTTDTQYF; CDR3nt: TGTGCCAGCAGCTCTAATTCCTGGGCGGGAACCACAGATACGCAGTATTTT
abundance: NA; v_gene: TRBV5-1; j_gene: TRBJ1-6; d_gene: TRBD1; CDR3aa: CASSLVQGGSPLHF; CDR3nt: TGCGCCAGCAGCTTGGTCCAGGGGGGTTCACCCCTCCACTTT
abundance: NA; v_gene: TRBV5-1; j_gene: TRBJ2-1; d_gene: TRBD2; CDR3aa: CASSLASAGGPDEQFF; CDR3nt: TGCGCCAGCAGCTTGGCCTCGGCGGGAGGGCCGGATGAGCAGTTCTTC
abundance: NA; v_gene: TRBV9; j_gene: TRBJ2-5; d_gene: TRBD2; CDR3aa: CASSPGGTSGSGTQYF; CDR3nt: TGTGCCAGCAGCCCGGGAGGGACTAGCGGGAGTGGGACCCAGTACTTC
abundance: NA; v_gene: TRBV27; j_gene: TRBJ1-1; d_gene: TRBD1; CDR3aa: CASRQNRGTEAFF; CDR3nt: TGTGCCAGCAGACAAAACAGGGGAACTGAAGCTTTCTTT
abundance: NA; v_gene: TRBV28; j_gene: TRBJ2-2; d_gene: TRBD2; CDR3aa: CASSSSAGSGGTGELFF; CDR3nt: TGTGCCAGCAGCTCCTCTGCCGGGTCGGGGGGAACCGGGGAGCTGTTTTTT
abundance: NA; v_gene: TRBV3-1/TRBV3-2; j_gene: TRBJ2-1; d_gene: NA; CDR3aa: CASSQEPDNNEQFF; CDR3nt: TGTGCCAGCAGCCAAGAACCCGACAACAATGAGCAGTTCTTC
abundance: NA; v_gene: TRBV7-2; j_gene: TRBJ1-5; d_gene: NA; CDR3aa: CASSFTNSNQPQHF; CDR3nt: TGTGCCAGCAGCTTTACTAATAGCAATCAGCCCCAGCATTTT
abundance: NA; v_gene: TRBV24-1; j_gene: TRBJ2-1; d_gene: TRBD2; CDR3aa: CATSGSPGTSGSYNEQFF; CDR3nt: TGTGCCACCAGTGGCAGCCCCGGGACTAGCGGCTCCTACAATGAGCAGTTCTTC
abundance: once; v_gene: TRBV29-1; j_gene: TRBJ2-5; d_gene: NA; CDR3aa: CSAGRTGQQETQYF; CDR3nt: TGCAGCGCCGGACGGACTGGGCAACAAGAGACCCAGTACTTC
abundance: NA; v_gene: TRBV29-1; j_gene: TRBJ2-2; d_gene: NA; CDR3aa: CSVILNFAPNTGELFF; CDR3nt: TGCAGCGTCATACTGAACTTCGCTCCGAACACCGGGGAGCTGTTTTTT
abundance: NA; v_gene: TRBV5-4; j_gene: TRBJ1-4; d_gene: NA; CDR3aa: CASSSPLTEKLFF; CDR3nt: TGTGCCAGCAGCTCCCCCCTAACTGAAAAACTGTTTTTT
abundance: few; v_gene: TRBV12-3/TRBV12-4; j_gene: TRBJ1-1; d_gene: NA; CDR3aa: CASSYRVTEAFF; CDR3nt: TGTGCCAGCAGTTACAGGGTCACTGAAGCTTTCTTT
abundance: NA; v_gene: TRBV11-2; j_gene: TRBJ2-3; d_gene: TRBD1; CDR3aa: CASSLTQGADTQYF; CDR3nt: TGTGCCAGCAGCTTAACGCAGGGGGCAGATACGCAGTATTTT
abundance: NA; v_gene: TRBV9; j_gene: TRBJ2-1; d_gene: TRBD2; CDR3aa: CASSVGSGSLGNEQFF; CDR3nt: TGTGCCAGCAGCGTAGGGAGCGGGAGTTTAGGTAATGAGCAGTTCTTC
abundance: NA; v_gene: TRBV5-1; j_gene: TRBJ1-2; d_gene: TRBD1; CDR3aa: CASSLTTGADGYTF; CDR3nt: TGCGCCAGCAGCCTTACGACAGGGGCGGATGGCTACACCTTC
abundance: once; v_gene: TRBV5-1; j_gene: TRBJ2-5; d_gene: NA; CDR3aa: CASSLGGSKQETQYF; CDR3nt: TGCGCCAGCAGCTTAGGAGGGTCTAAACAAGAGACCCAGTACTTC
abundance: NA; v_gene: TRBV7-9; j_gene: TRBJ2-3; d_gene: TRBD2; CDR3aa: CASRLLSGAGTDTQYF; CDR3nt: TGTGCCAGCAGACTGTTGAGCGGGGCCGGCACAGATACGCAGTATTTT
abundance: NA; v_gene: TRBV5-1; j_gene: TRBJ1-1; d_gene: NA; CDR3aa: CASSLEQMNTEAFF; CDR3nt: TGCGCCAGCAGTCTTGAACAAATGAACACTGAAGCTTTCTTT
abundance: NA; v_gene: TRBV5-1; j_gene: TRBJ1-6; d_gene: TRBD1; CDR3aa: CASSAGQGNLPLHF; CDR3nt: TGCGCCAGCAGCGCTGGACAGGGAAATCTCCCCCTCCACTTT